This T cell receptor beta chain was profiled in a study of molecular identifiers for immune sequencing clone quantification. Notes on this clonotype: Its target is not known.

TCRdb reanalysed the PCR reads using MiXCR and keeps one entry per CDR3 protein. Of 97,000 or so distinct CDR3 sequences detected, 30% to 35% appear once; the ten largest clones hold about 9.1%. Study outcomes and limitations: Detecting spiked Jurkat TCR RNA from one cell among about 910,000 naive cells was reportedly possible.

This CDR3 is built from 15 residues. V lost 1 base and J 1 base, leaving 8 bases between the germline ends. Germline CDR1 and CDR2: SGHVS and FNYEAQ. The source of this sequence is a human donor in good health. Some libraries in this study had Jurkat cell RNA spiked in. The specimen was naive CD8+ T cells from blood, with Jurkat cell RNA spiked in. Specified subset: FACS-sorted CD8+CD4-CCR7+CD45RA+ naive T cells. V usage is TRBV7-6 and J usage is TRBJ2-1, with D possibly matching TRBD2 (5 bases). CDR3 residues: CASSLVGGSYNEQFF. The CDR3, as DNA: TGTGCCAGCAGCTTAGTCGGCGGGTCCTACAATGAGCAGTTCTTC.